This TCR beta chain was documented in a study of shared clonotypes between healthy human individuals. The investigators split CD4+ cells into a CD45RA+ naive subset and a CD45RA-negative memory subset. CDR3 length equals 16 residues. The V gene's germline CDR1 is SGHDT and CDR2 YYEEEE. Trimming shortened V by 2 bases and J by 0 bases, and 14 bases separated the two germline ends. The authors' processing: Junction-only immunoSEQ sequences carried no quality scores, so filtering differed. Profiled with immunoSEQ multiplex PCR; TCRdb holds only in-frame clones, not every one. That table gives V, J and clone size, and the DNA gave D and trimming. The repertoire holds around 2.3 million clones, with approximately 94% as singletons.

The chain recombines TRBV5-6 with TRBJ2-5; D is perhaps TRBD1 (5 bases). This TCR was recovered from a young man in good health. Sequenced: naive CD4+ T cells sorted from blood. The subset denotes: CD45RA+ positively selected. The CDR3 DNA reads TGTGCCAGCAGCTTAAGAATAACAGGCCACCAAGAGACCCAGTACTTC. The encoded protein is CASSLRITGHQETQYF.